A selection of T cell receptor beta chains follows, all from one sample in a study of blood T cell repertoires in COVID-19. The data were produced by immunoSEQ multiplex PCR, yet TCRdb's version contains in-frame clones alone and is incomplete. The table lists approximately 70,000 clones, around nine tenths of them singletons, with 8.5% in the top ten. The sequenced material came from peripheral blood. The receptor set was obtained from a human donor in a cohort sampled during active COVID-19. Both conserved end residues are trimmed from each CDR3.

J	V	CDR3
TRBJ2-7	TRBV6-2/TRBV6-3	ASSPGVPSYEQY
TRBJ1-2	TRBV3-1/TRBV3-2	ASSAGNNYGYT
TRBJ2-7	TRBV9	ASSVQTAGDRNEQY
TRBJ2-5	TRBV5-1	ASSLAYRGETQY
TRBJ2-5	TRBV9	ASSASGGAGETQY
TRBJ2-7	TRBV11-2	ASSLGPEGASTYEQY
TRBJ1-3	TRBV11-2	ASSSRDTLHSGNTIY
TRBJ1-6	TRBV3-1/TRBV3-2	ASSQDVANSPLH
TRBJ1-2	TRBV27	ASSLTGGYGYT
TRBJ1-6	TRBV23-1	AELGGSGVNSPLH
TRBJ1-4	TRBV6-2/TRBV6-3	ASSLNRVATNEKLF
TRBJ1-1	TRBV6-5	ASITDRQGATEAF
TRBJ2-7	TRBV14	ASSQLGEQY
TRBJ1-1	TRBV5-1	ASSLASGGTSEAF
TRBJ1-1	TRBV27	ASSPRTGVTEAF
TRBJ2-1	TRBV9	ASSVGIGAGAFYEQF
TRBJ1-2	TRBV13	ASSLVSGGRNYGYT
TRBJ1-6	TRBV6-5	ASSYLGRGGNSPLH
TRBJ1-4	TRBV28	ASRTLLLEKLF
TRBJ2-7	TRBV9	ASSVQGSEQY
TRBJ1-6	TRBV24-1	ATSQTGPNSPLH
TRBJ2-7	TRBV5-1	ASSVARGLAGYEQY
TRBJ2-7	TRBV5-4	ASSLDGGTTYEQY
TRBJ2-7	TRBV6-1	ASSEGVGTGGYEQY
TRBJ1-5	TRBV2	ASSEGVSNQPQH
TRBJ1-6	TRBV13	ASSLGGQVNSPLH
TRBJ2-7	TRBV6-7	ASSYSNGTGFDEQY
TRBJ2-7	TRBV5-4	ASSLSVYEQY
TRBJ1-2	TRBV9	ASSATQGGYGYT
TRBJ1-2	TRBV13	ASSLNRDRRYSNYGYT
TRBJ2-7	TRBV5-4	ASSPGLGGSYEQY
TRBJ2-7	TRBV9	ASSGASESYEQY
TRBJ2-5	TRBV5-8	ASSWTHETQY
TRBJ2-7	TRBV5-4	ASSLAGTGMWEQY
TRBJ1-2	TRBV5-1	ASTPDRLGGYT
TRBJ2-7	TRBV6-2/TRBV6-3	ASSSDRTYEQY
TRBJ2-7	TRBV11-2	ASSLPYHEQY
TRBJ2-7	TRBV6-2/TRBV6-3	ASSYQGYYEQY
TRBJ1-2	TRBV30	ACGQGANYGYT
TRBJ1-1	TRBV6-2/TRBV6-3	ASSHGGGNTEAF
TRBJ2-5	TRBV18	ASSPPGGAMETQY
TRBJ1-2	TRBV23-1	ASSQSPYGYT
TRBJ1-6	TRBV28	ASMDRGNSPLH
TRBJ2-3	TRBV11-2	ASSLRKRGGTDTQY
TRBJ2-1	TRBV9	ASSVEASYNEQF
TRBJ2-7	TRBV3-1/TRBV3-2	ASSQDTYEQY
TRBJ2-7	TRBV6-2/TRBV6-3	ASSYWVAGGHEQY
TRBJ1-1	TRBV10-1	ARGCWRVSNTEAF
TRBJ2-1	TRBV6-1	ASSEWRGTYNEQF
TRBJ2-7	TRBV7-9	ASSPVIAQYEQY
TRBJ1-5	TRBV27	ASSSTGGRGQPQH
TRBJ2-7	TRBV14	ASSLYFHEQY
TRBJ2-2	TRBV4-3	ASSLRTSGNTGELF
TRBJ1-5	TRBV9	ASSGTEVDSNQPQH
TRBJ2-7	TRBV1	TSSPWPGPGWYEQY